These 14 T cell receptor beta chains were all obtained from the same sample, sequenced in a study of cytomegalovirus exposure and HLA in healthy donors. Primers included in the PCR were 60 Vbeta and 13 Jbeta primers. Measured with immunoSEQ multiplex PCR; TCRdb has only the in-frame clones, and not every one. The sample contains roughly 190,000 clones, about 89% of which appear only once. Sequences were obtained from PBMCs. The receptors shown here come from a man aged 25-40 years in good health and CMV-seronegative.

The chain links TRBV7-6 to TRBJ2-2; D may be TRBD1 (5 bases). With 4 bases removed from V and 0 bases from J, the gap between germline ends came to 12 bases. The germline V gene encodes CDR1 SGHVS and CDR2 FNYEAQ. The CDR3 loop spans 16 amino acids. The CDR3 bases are TGTGCCAGCAGCTCAGGATGGGGCGCGAACACCGGGGAGCTGTTTTTT. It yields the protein CASSSGWGANTGELFF.

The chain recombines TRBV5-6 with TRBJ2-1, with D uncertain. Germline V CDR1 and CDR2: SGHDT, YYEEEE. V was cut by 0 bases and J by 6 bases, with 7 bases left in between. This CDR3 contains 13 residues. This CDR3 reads CASSLVSINEQFF. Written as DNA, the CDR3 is TGTGCCAGCAGCTTGGTTTCAATCAATGAGCAGTTCTTC.

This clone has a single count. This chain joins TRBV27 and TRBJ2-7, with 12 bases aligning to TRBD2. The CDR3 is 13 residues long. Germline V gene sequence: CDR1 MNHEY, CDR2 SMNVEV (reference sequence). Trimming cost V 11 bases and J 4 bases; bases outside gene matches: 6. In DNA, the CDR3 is TGTGCCCTGCTAGCGGGAGGGCAATACGAGCAGTACTTC. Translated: CALLAGGQYEQYF.

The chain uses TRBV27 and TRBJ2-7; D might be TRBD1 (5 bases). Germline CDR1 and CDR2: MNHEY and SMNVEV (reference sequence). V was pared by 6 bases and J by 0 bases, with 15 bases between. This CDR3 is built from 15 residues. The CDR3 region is CASSFYQGSSYEQYF. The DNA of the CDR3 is TGTGCCAGCAGCTTCTACCAGGGTAGCTCCTACGAGCAGTACTTC.

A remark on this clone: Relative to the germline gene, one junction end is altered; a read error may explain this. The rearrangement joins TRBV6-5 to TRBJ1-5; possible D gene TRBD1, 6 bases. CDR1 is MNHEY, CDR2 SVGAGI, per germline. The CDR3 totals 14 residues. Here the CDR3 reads CASSDSGGNQPQHF. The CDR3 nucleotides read TGTGCCAGCAGTGACTCAGGGGGCAATCAGCCCCAGCATTTT.

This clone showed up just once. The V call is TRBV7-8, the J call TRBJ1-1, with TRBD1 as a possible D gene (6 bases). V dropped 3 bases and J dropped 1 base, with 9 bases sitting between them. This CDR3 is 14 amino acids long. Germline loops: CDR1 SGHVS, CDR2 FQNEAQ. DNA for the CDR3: TGTGCCAGCAGCTTTCAGGGACAGAACACTGAAGCTTTCTTT. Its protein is CASSFQGQNTEAFF. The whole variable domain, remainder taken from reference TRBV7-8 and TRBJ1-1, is GAGVSQSPRYKVAKRGQDVALRCDPISGHVSLFWYQQALGQGPEFLTYFQNEAQLDKSGLPSDRFFAERPEGSVSTLKIQRTQQEDSAVYLCASSFQGQNTEAFFGQGTRLTVV.

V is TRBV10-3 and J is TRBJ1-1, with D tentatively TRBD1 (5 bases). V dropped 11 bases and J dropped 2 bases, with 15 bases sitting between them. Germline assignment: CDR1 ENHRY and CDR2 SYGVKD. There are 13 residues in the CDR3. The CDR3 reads CAAHSGDNTEAFF. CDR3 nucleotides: TGTGCCGCTCACTCGGGGGACAACACTGAAGCTTTCTTT.

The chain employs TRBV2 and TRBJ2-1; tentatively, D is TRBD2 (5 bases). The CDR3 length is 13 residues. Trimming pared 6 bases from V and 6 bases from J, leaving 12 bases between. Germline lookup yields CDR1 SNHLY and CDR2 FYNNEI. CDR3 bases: TGTGCCAGCAGCATGACTATCCCCAATGAGCAGTTCTTC. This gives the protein CASSMTIPNEQFF.

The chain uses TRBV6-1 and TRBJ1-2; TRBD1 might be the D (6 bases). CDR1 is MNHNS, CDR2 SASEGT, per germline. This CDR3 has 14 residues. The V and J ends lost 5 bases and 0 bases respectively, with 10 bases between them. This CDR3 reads CASSPDSSNYGYTF. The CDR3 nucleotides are TGTGCCAGCAGTCCGGACAGCTCTAACTATGGCTACACCTTC.

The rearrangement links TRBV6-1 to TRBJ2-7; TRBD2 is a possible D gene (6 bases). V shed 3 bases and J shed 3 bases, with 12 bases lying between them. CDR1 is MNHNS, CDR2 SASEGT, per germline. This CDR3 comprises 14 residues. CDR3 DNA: TGTGCCAGCAGTGAGGGAGGTGAACTCTACGAGCAGTACTTC. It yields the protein CASSEGGELYEQYF.

CDR3 region: CASSSRDRAYEQYF. CDR3 nucleotides: TGTGCCAGCAGCTCCCGGGACAGGGCCTACGAGCAGTACTTC. V usage is TRBV7-9 and J usage is TRBJ2-7; 9 positions agree with TRBD1. Looked up from germline, CDR1 is SEHNR and CDR2 is FQNEAQ (reference sequence). This CDR3 has 14 amino acids. V trimming: 4 bases; J trimming: 2 bases; junction bases outside the gene matches: 3.

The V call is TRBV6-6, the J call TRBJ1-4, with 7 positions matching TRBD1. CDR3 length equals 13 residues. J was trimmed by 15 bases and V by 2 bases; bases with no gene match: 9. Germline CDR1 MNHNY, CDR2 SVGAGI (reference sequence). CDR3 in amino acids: CASSYGGQLEVFF. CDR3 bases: TGTGCCAGCAGTTACGGGGGACAGCTAGAAGTGTTTTTT.

The CDR3: CASSPSGVVANSPLHF. CDR3 sequence (DNA): TGTGCCAGCTCACCCTCAGGGGTTGTGGCAAATTCACCCCTCCACTTT. The V call is TRBV18, the J call TRBJ1-6, with a tentative D call TRBD1 (6 bases). CDR3 size: 16 residues. Germline loops: CDR1 KGHSH, CDR2 LQKENI. V was pared by 3 bases and J by 7 bases, with 16 bases between.

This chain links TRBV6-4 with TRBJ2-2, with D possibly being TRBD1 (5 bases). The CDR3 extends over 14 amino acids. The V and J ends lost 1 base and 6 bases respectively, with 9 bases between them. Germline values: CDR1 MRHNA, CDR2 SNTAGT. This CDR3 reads CASSDWQGAGELFF. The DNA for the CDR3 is TGTGCCAGCAGTGACTGGCAGGGTGCCGGGGAGCTGTTTTTT.